This T cell receptor (beta chain) was recorded in a study of shared clonotypes between healthy human individuals. Study summary: With ages of 18 to 49, the donors were a couple of women and a few men.

Deletions cut 5 bases from V and 0 bases from J, with 8 bases between. This CDR3 spans 15 amino acids. Germline V gene sequence: CDR1 MNHEY, CDR2 SVGAGI. General study points: Approximately 4.6% of naive CD4 clonotypes were shared across a few donors. On the whole, naive subsets had larger estimated richness than memory subsets had. Only blood was sampled; tissue repertoires likely differ.

Sequencing used immunoSEQ multiplex PCR; TCRdb keeps in-frame clones, though not all of them. Here the sample spans roughly 1,600,000 clones, around 98.5% being singletons. To note about this clone: Its antigen is still unknown.

This chain joins TRBV6-5 and TRBJ2-6; D ambiguous. The receptor was derived from a man aged 25-45 years in good health. Specimen: naive CD4+ T cells sorted from blood. As for subset: CD45RA+ positively selected. The CDR3 region has the DNA TGTGCCAGCAGTCCCACATCCTCTGGGGCCAACGTCCTGACTTTC. This sequence encodes CASSPTSSGANVLTF.